Sequencing of this T cell receptor delta chain was carried out in a study of γδ T cells in repeated Plasmodium falciparum infection. In the study overall: Malaria-naive adults were infected with P. falciparum NF54 four times over roughly 620 days. Timepoints: baseline, immediately before selected infections, and 21 days after every infection.

TCRdb reapplied CATT to the multiplex PCR reads. The data show roughly 50,000 delta-chain clones, roughly 1.6% seen once. Points on this clone: TCRdb attributes to this sequence the protein of a much larger clone, which differs from the DNA translation at residue 12; a read error is likely, and the protein displayed is translated from the DNA.

Flow sorting of PBMC yielded separate Vgamma9/Vdelta2+ and Vdelta2-negative gammadelta T cell populations for bulk repertoire analysis. The CDR3 is made up of 16 amino acids. CDR1 TSWWSYY and CDR2 QGS come from the germline V gene. The J segment lost 5 bases and the V segment lost 2 bases, leaving 10 bases of the junction unmatched. Material for sequencing was gamma-delta T cells from blood. The receptor's source is a pool of human donors (malaria-infected and uninfected, not separated). J is TRDJ1 and V is TRDV1; 8 bases agree with TRDD3. CDR3 in amino acids: CALGEDLFLGEDKLIF. For the CDR3, the DNA is TGTGCTCTTGGGGAAGATCTTTTTCTGGGGGAAGATAAACTCATCTTT.